The clone carrying this T cell receptor (beta chain) was counted many times. The sample comes from a study of human T cells and chemical hapten exposure. TCRdb ran MiXCR on the RACE reads and lists one entry per CDR3 protein. The table has about 360,000 distinct CDR3 sequences, nearly 5% seen once. This CDR3 spans 13 amino acids. CDR1 is DFQATT and CDR2 is SNEGSKA in the germline V gene (reference sequence). Unmatched junction bases numbered 2, after V lost 5 bases and J lost 5 bases. Time point given: patch test 1, 2 weeks after DPC sensitization. The sample's treatment: therapeutic diphenylcyclopropenone sensitization with weekly scalp DPC. Donors, patients with alopecia ranging from 18 to 70 years old and judged suitable for DPC, provided samples.

This clonotype originated in a woman between 45 and 65 years old with alopecia areata. Some clones in this sample may be carry-over from other donors' samples. Sequencing was performed on whole blood, taken in connection with sensitization to the hapten diphenylcyclopropenone (DPC). The gene calls are TRBV20-1 and TRBJ1-5; 11 nucleotides line up with TRBD1. Here the CDR3 reads CSARDRGDQPQHF. The CDR3 coding sequence is TGCAGTGCTCGGGACAGGGGGGATCAGCCCCAGCATTTT.